Shown below are 30 T cell receptor beta chains from a single sample sequenced in a study of blood T cells in healthy people across ages. A second PCR, run for about 7 to 11 cycles, used a sample-barcoded 5' primer plus a J-beta primer mix. Each CDR3 protein is one row after TCRdb ran MiXCR on the 5' RACE reads. Among around 500,000 distinct CDR3 sequences listed, about 27% were seen once. These data were also reused for a study on T cells of mothers and their children.

Sequenced input: blood. Receptors originate from a boy aged 2-15 years in good health.

The chain carries TRBV20-1 and TRBJ2-7, with 8 bases lining up with TRBD2. The CDR3 is 16 residues long. CDR1 and CDR2 from the germline V gene are DFQATT and SNEGSKA (reference sequence). V was clipped by 1 base and J by 2 bases; unmatched bases: 10. CDR3 loop: CSARAMASGFPYEQYF. The CDR3 bases are TGCAGTGCTAGAGCAATGGCTAGCGGGTTCCCCTACGAGCAGTACTTC.

V and J are TRBV28 and TRBJ1-5; TRBD1 aligns across 9 bases. After removal of 6 bases from V and 6 bases from J, the junction contained 9 bases not matched to a gene. Per germline, CDR1 MDHEN and CDR2 SYDVKM. The CDR3 spans 15 residues. CDR3 nucleotide sequence: TGTGCCAGCAGGGTTACAGGGGGCGGGCGTCAGCCCCAGCATTTT. It translates to CASRVTGGGRQPQHF. The full variable domain, rest sourced from reference TRBV28 and TRBJ1-5, is DVKVTQSSRYLVKRTGEKVFLECVQDMDHENMFWYRQDPGLGLRLIYFSYDVKMKEKGDIPEGYSVSREKKERFSLILESASTNQTSMYLCASRVTGGGRQPQHFGDGTRLSIL.

This clonotype was counted between two and nine times. The rearrangement links TRBV15 to TRBJ2-1; TRBD2 matches at 11 bases. Germline CDR1 reads LNHNV; CDR2 reads YYDKDF (reference sequence). Germline trimming cut 4 bases from V and 6 bases from J; bases unmatched to any gene: 14. The CDR3 has 18 amino acids. The DNA of the CDR3 is TGTGCCACCAGCACCCTTTCCTGGCTAGCGGGAGGATCCAATGAGCAGTTCTTC. Protein sequence: CATSTLSWLAGGSNEQFF.

The count of this clonotype is one. A read error is likely, as this CDR3 ends without the conserved phenylalanine or tryptophan. CDR3 amino acids: CASSLTRTGRNEQFL. The DNA for the CDR3 is TGTGCCAGCAGTTTGACGCGGACAGGGCGGAATGAGCAGTTCTTG. This chain connects TRBV27 to TRBJ2-1, with 8 bases identical to TRBD1. Germline V gene data show CDR1 as MNHEY and CDR2 as SMNVEV (reference sequence). J lost 7 bases, V lost 3 bases, and 8 bases had no gene match. CDR3 length: 15 residues.

The chain couples TRBV7-8 to TRBJ2-7; 7 bases are a match to TRBD2. Germline CDR1 is SGHVS and CDR2 is FQNEAQ. With V trimmed by 6 bases and J by 4 bases, 9 bases remained unmatched. This CDR3 has 14 amino acids. CDR3 nucleotide sequence: TGTGCCAGCAGTCCCTCTTTGGGGGGGTACGAGCAGTACTTC. Translation gives CASSPSLGGYEQYF. The full variable domain, with the rest looked up from reference TRBV7-8 and TRBJ2-7, is GAGVSQSPRYKVAKRGQDVALRCDPISGHVSLFWYQQALGQGPEFLTYFQNEAQLDKSGLPSDRFFAERPEGSVSTLKIQRTQQEDSAVYLCASSPSLGGYEQYFGPGTRLTVT.

This clonotype was seen a handful of times. The V and J genes are TRBV5-5 and TRBJ1-2; TRBD1 aligns across 7 bases. The CDR3 extends over 14 amino acids. The V and J ends lost 4 bases and 3 bases, in that order; junction bases with no gene match: 6. Germline CDR1 is SGHKS and CDR2 is YYEKEE (reference sequence). Written as DNA, the CDR3 is TGTGCCAGCAGCGCGGTAGACAGGGACTATGGCTACACCTTC. It is translated as CASSAVDRDYGYTF.

The CDR3: CAHTQGIYGYTF. The CDR3 DNA reads as TGTGCCCACACCCAGGGGATCTATGGCTACACCTTC. The chain recombines TRBV30 with TRBJ1-2; possible D gene TRBD1, 6 bases. Per germline, CDR1 GTSNPN and CDR2 SVGIG (reference sequence). The CDR3 totals 12 residues. Trimming pared 8 bases from V and 4 bases from J, leaving 14 bases between.

This clonotype was seen a handful of times. This chain joins TRBV2 and TRBJ1-1; 8 bases match TRBD1. The CDR3 has 15 residues. CDR1 and CDR2 (germline): SNHLY, FYNNEI. V was clipped by 3 bases and J by 10 bases; unmatched bases: 13. The CDR3 DNA reads TGTGCCAGCAGTGAGTCCTGGACAGGGTCGGGGGGAGCTTTCTTT. As protein: CASSESWTGSGGAFF.

This clonotype has more than one count but fewer than ten. Relative to the germline gene, one junction end is altered; a read error may explain this. The chain recombines TRBV7-7 with TRBJ2-2, with D perhaps TRBD2 (5 bases). Per germline, CDR1 SSHAT and CDR2 FNYEAQ (reference sequence). The CDR3 consists of 14 residues. The CDR3 DNA sequence: TGTGCTAGCAGCCCTCGGGGTCCCACCGGGGAGCTGTTTTTT. This gives the protein CASSPRGPTGELFF.

In nucleotides, the CDR3 is TGTGCCAGCAGTTTAAGACTAGCTACATACAATGAGCAGTTCTTC. Translated, it gives CASSLRLATYNEQFF. This chain joins TRBV27 and TRBJ2-1; 7 positions agree with TRBD2. The CDR3 length is 15 residues. J gave up 4 bases and V 2 bases, and 5 bases lay outside the gene matches. Germline V lookup: CDR1 MNHEY, CDR2 SMNVEV (reference sequence).

The rearrangement uses TRBV11-2 and TRBJ2-5, with TRBD1 identical over 8 bases. The CDR3 is 15 amino acids. Germline trimming cut 5 bases from V and 5 bases from J; bases unmatched to any gene: 10. Germline CDR1 reads SGHAT; CDR2 reads FQNNGV. The CDR3: CASSLTSGGPETQYF. DNA for the CDR3: TGTGCCAGCAGCCTAACTTCAGGGGGCCCGGAGACCCAGTACTTC.

This clonotype has only a few counts. The J gene is TRBJ2-7, the V gene TRBV30, with TRBD2 matching 10 bases. Germline V CDR1 and CDR2: GTSNPN, SVGIG (reference sequence). There are 14 residues in the CDR3. After removal of 3 bases from V and 3 bases from J, the junction contained 5 bases not matched to a gene. This CDR3 reads CAWSSGGDGYEQYF. CDR3 nucleotides: TGTGCCTGGAGCAGCGGGGGGGACGGCTACGAGCAGTACTTC. The variable domain in full, completed from reference TRBV30 and TRBJ2-7, reads SQTIHQWPATLVQPVGSPLSLECTVEGTSNPNLYWYRQAAGRGLQLLFYSVGIGQISSEVPQNLSASRPQDRQFILSSKKLLLSDSGFYLCAWSSGGDGYEQYFGPGTRLTVT.

This chain joins TRBV6-5 and TRBJ1-4, with 12 bases fitting TRBD1. The germline CDR1 and CDR2 sequences are MNHEY and SVGAGI. V dropped 6 bases and J dropped 7; count of bases not matched to a gene: 6. The CDR3 length is 15 residues. CDR3 coding DNA: TGTGCCAGCAGCCAAGGGACAGGGGGCGGTGAAAAACTGTTTTTT. This codes for CASSQGTGGGEKLFF.

A few counts support this clonotype. The chain uses TRBV7-6 and TRBJ2-2; 10 bases map to TRBD2. Losses at the gene ends were 2 bases for V and 6 bases for J; bases not matched to a gene: 12. The CDR3 is 18 amino acids. Germline V CDR1 and CDR2: SGHVS, FNYEAQ. For the CDR3, the DNA is TGTGCCAGCAGCTTATGGCTAGCGGGAGCTGAGAAAGCCGGGGAGCTGTTTTTT. Amino acid sequence: CASSLWLAGAEKAGELFF.

The sample holds a few counts of this clonotype. This chain links TRBV19 with TRBJ2-3, with D possibly being TRBD2 (5 bases). With 8 bases removed from V and 5 bases from J, the gap between germline ends came to 14 bases. The CDR3 length is 13 residues. The V gene's germline CDR1 is LNHDA and CDR2 SQIVND (reference sequence). The CDR3 DNA reads as TGTGCCAGTGAGGGATTCTGGGAAGATACGCAGTATTTT. Translating it yields CASEGFWEDTQYF.

V is TRBV20-1 and J is TRBJ2-5; 8 bases fit TRBD1. This CDR3 spans 11 amino acids. Germline V gene sequence: CDR1 DFQATT, CDR2 SNEGSKA (reference sequence). The CDR3 here is CSRGRQETQYF. The CDR3 nucleotides read TGCAGCAGGGGGCGCCAAGAGACCCAGTACTTC.

To note about this clonotype: The junction differs from germline at one of its ends, possibly a read error. The chain combines TRBV2 with TRBJ1-2; D gene ambiguous. There are 13 residues in the CDR3. Germline lookup yields CDR1 SNHLY and CDR2 FYNNEI. Written as DNA, the CDR3 is TGTGCCAGCACTGAAGGGTTAGACGGTGGCTACACCTTC. It specifies CASTEGLDGGYTF.

Only a few counts were recorded for this clonotype. This chain links TRBV27 with TRBJ2-1; 15 bases are a match to TRBD2. V dropped 5 bases and J dropped 7; count of bases not matched to a gene: 3. The germline V gene has CDR1 MNHEY and CDR2 SMNVEV (reference sequence). The CDR3 sequence is 15 residues long. CDR3 amino acids: CASSRGLAGGNEQFF. CDR3 coding DNA: TGTGCCAGCAGTAGAGGACTAGCGGGGGGGAATGAGCAGTTCTTC.

This clonotype was observed a few times. The chain joins TRBV7-6 to TRBJ2-5; 10 bases are shared with TRBD2. The CDR3 has 12 residues. The germline V gene encodes CDR1 SGHVS and CDR2 FNYEAQ. Here the CDR3 reads CAERGGWETQYF. DNA for the CDR3: TGTGCAGAGCGGGGGGGATGGGAGACCCAGTACTTC.

This clonotype was observed a few times. The chain's CDR3 is CASSFASGSHEQYF. The CDR3 DNA reads as TGTGCCAGCAGTTTTGCTAGCGGGAGCCACGAGCAGTACTTC. The chain joins TRBV12-3 or TRBV12-4 to TRBJ2-7; 10 bases line up with TRBD2. J gave up 5 bases and V 3 bases, and 4 bases lay outside the gene matches. The length of the CDR3 is 14 residues.

This clonotype was recorded a few times. The genes are TRBV12-3 or TRBV12-4 and TRBJ2-1, with 8 bases fitting TRBD2. The tail of the sequence fits TRBJ2-5 better, so the J call may be wrong. The CDR3 extends over 14 amino acids. The CDR3 DNA is TGTGCCAGCAGCTTCCGGGGGGGCCGGGAGACCCAGTACTTC. The encoded protein is CASSFRGGRETQYF.

This rearrangement joins TRBV12-3 or TRBV12-4 to TRBJ1-4; D gene uncertain. There are 15 residues in the CDR3. V shed 3 bases and J shed 0 bases, with 8 bases lying between them. CDR3 sequence: CASSFRSATNEKLFF. The DNA of the CDR3 is TGTGCCAGCAGTTTCCGCAGTGCAACTAATGAAAAACTGTTTTTT.

This clonotype was observed a few times. The V and J genes are TRBV7-9 and TRBJ2-7; 8 nucleotides line up with TRBD2. CDR3 length equals 15 residues. The germline V gene has CDR1 SEHNR and CDR2 FQNEAQ (reference sequence). The ends lost 4 bases at V and 3 bases at J; junction bases unmatched: 8. In nucleotides, the CDR3 is TGTGCCAGCAGCTCCTCGGGGGGGAAGGGCTACGAGCAGTACTTC. It encodes CASSSSGGKGYEQYF.

The J gene is TRBJ1-3, the V gene TRBV7-9; no clear D gene. V dropped 11 bases and J dropped 1 base, with 12 bases sitting between them. The CDR3 contains 13 residues. The germline gives CDR1 SEHNR, CDR2 FQNEAQ (reference sequence). CDR3 nucleotides: TGTGCCGAGGTTCAGTTATCTGGAAACACCATATATTTT. This translates into CAEVQLSGNTIYF.

J is TRBJ2-6 and V is TRBV18; D not resolved. The germline gives CDR1 KGHSH, CDR2 LQKENI. V was clipped by 3 bases and J by 4 bases, with 13 bases between them. The CDR3 runs 16 residues. The CDR3 nucleotides read TGTGCCAGCTCACCTGTTCCGGTGTCGGGGGCCAACGTCCTGACTTTC. This gives the protein CASSPVPVSGANVLTF. The full variable domain, in which reference TRBV18 and TRBJ2-6 provide the parts outside the CDR3, is NAGVMQNPRHLVRRRGQEARLRCSPMKGHSHVYWYRQLPEEGLKFMVYLQKENIIDESGMPKERFSAEFPKEGPSILRIQQVVRGDSAAYFCASSPVPVSGANVLTFGAGSRLTVL.

This rearrangement joins TRBV12-3 or TRBV12-4 to TRBJ1-5, with D possibly TRBD1 on 5 matching bases. CDR3 length: 14 residues. The V and J ends lost 6 bases and 5 bases respectively, with 14 bases between them. CDR3 sequence: CASSPGPGYQPQHF. The CDR3 DNA reads TGTGCCAGCAGCCCAGGCCCAGGGTATCAGCCCCAGCATTTT.

This clonotype appeared a single time. The V call is TRBV6-1, the J call TRBJ1-2; the D gene is possibly TRBD1 (6 bases). The CDR3 is 14 residues long. Looked up from germline, CDR1 is MNHNS and CDR2 is SASEGT. V was pared by 6 bases and J by 5 bases, with 16 bases between. The CDR3 is CASRSGERRYGYTF. The DNA for the CDR3 is TGTGCCAGCAGGTCAGGGGAACGAAGATATGGCTACACCTTC.

This CDR3 is CASSQDPGGLQPQHF. CDR3 nucleotides: TGCGCCAGCAGCCAAGATCCAGGGGGCCTGCAGCCCCAGCATTTT. V and J are TRBV4-1 and TRBJ1-5, with TRBD1 identical over 8 bases. The CDR3 is 15 amino acids. J gave up 7 bases and V 0 bases, and 5 bases lay outside the gene matches. CDR1 MGHRA and CDR2 YSYEKL come from the germline V gene.

The rearrangement joins TRBV5-1 to TRBJ1-1; the match to TRBD1 covers 8 bases. The germline CDR1 and CDR2 sequences are SGHRS and YFSETQ. The CDR3 covers 15 residues. J gave up 3 bases and V 6 bases, and 10 bases lay outside the gene matches. The CDR3, as DNA: TGCGCCAGCAACACGGGGACAGGAGGGGACACTGAAGCTTTCTTT. Its translation: CASNTGTGGDTEAFF.

This clonotype has just a few counts. The J gene is TRBJ2-1, the V gene TRBV7-8, with 9 positions matching TRBD2. Per germline, CDR1 SGHVS and CDR2 FQNEAQ. V gave up 7 bases and J gave up 4 bases; unmatched junction bases: 11. CDR3 length: 16 amino acids. The chain's CDR3 is CASTQKREARYNEQFF. CDR3 bases: TGTGCCAGCACCCAGAAGCGGGAGGCAAGATACAATGAGCAGTTCTTC.